A selection of T cell receptor beta chains follows, all from one sample in a study of cytomegalovirus exposure and HLA in healthy donors. TCRdb's copy holds only in-frame clones and misses some; the assay was immunoSEQ multiplex PCR. The table records about 180,000 clones, around 82% of them present only once. Sequences were obtained from PBMCs. All receptors derive from a boy aged 2 to 9 in good health and CMV-seronegative. Both conserved end residues are part of each CDR3. Each record gives: V gene, J gene, clone size, D gene, CDR3 protein, CDR3 DNA. D genes are given only for firm matches. Clone size is not always given. Where it is, it says once, few, many or a class for expanded clones.

>TRBV11-1|TRBJ2-7|once|NA
CASSFNTYEQYF
TGTGCCAGCAGCTTCAACACCTACGAGCAGTACTTC
>TRBV12-5|TRBJ2-7|NA|TRBD2
CASGLVRVREGGRASYEQYF
TGTGCTAGTGGTTTGGTACGGGTAAGAGAAGGCGGGAGGGCCTCGTACGAGCAGTACTTC
>TRBV5-6|TRBJ2-7|NA|NA
CASSLGGRYEQYF
TGTGCCAGCAGCTTGGGCGGCCGCTACGAGCAGTACTTC
>TRBV7-8|TRBJ1-2|NA|NA
CASSARGGYGYTF
TGTGCCAGCAGCGCTAGAGGTGGCTATGGCTACACCTTC
>TRBV7-9|TRBJ2-7|NA|NA
CASSFGGKDEQYF
TGTGCCAGCAGCTTTGGCGGGAAGGACGAGCAGTACTTC
>TRBV12-5|TRBJ2-3|NA|TRBD1
CASGLGTGGNTDTQYF
TGTGCTAGTGGTTTGGGGACAGGGGGTAACACAGATACGCAGTATTTT
>TRBV10-3|TRBJ2-1|NA|NA
CAAGTSYNEQFF
TGTGCCGCCGGGACTTCTTACAATGAGCAGTTCTTC
>TRBV11-2|TRBJ2-1|NA|NA
CASSLDLNEQFF
TGTGCCAGCAGCTTAGATTTAAATGAGCAGTTCTTC
>TRBV10-3|TRBJ2-3|NA|NA
CAISESRDTDTQYF
TGTGCCATCAGTGAGTCTCGGGACACAGATACGCAGTATTTT
>TRBV5-1|TRBJ2-7|once|NA
CASSFGERWSSYEQYF
TGCGCCAGCAGCTTTGGAGAAAGGTGGAGCTCCTACGAGCAGTACTTC
>TRBV28|TRBJ2-3|NA|TRBD2
CASSLSPSGKDTQYF
TGTGCCAGCAGTTTATCTCCTAGCGGGAAGGATACGCAGTATTTT
>TRBV27|TRBJ1-2|NA|NA
CASRSLASADYGYTF
TGTGCCAGCAGATCCCTCGCTTCCGCGGACTATGGCTACACCTTC
>TRBV6-5|TRBJ2-3|NA|NA
CASSYWRGGTDTQYF
TGTGCCAGCAGTTATTGGCGGGGCGGGACAGATACGCAGTATTTT
>TRBV6-5|TRBJ2-2|NA|NA
CASSYGEAGELFF
TGTGCCAGCAGTTACGGTGAGGCCGGGGAGCTGTTTTTT
>TRBV7-8|TRBJ2-1|NA|NA
CASSLEADYNEQFF
TGTGCCAGCAGCTTAGAGGCGGACTACAATGAGCAGTTCTTC
>TRBV7-6|TRBJ2-5|NA|NA
CASSFRGLETQYF
TGTGCCAGCAGCTTTCGAGGGCTGGAGACCCAGTACTTC
>TRBV13|TRBJ2-2|NA|NA
CASSPGLVNTGELFF
TGTGCCAGCAGCCCAGGACTGGTCAACACCGGGGAGCTGTTTTTT
>TRBV28|TRBJ2-4|NA|NA
CASREDLAKNIQYF
TGTGCCAGCAGGGAGGATCTAGCCAAAAACATTCAGTACTTC
>TRBV5-6|TRBJ1-5|NA|TRBD1
CASSGGTDPSPQHF
TGTGCCAGCAGCGGCGGGACAGATCCTTCGCCCCAGCATTTT
>TRBV29-1|TRBJ2-1|NA|NA
CSVGDLWSYNEQFF
TGCAGCGTTGGGGACTTATGGTCCTACAATGAGCAGTTCTTC
>TRBV4-1|TRBJ2-7|NA|NA
CASSQDPWRDDEQYF
TGCGCCAGCAGCCAAGATCCGTGGCGGGACGACGAGCAGTACTTC
>TRBV16|TRBJ1-2|NA|NA
CASSQFVRGIQDYGYTF
TGTGCCAGCAGCCAATTTGTGCGGGGTATTCAAGACTATGGCTACACCTTC
>TRBV7-9|TRBJ2-3|NA|TRBD2
CASSLRLAGAERDTQYF
TGTGCCAGCAGCCTGCGACTAGCGGGAGCGGAGCGGGATACGCAGTATTTT
>TRBV9|TRBJ1-1|NA|NA
CASSARGGRDTEAFF
TGTGCCAGCAGCGCACGCGGGGGGCGTGACACTGAAGCTTTCTTT
>TRBV6-6|TRBJ1-1|NA|TRBD1
CASSLRQGGVNTEAFF
TGTGCCAGCAGTCTCCGACAGGGAGGTGTGAACACTGAAGCTTTCTTT
>TRBV29-1|TRBJ1-1|NA|NA
CSSSRDTEAFF
TGCAGCTCCAGCAGGGACACTGAAGCTTTCTTT
>TRBV7-9|TRBJ2-1|NA|TRBD2
CASSSPSSGPGNEQFF
TGTGCCAGCAGCTCCCCTTCTAGCGGACCTGGGAATGAGCAGTTCTTC
>TRBV6-5|TRBJ2-1|once|TRBD2
CASSPGLVTNEQFF
TGTGCCAGCAGTCCGGGACTAGTTACTAATGAGCAGTTCTTC
>TRBV27|TRBJ2-5|once|TRBD2
CASSGLASQETQYF
TGTGCCAGCAGTGGACTAGCGAGCCAAGAGACCCAGTACTTC
>TRBV10-3|TRBJ1-5|NA|NA
CAISESNGQMEQPQHF
TGTGCCATCAGTGAGTCGAATGGACAGATGGAGCAGCCCCAGCATTTT
>TRBV27|TRBJ2-1|NA|TRBD2
CASSLLGLAGANEQFF
TGTGCCAGCAGTTTATTGGGACTAGCGGGAGCGAATGAGCAGTTCTTC
>TRBV27|TRBJ2-1|NA|TRBD1
CASKEFSGTENNEQFF
TGTGCCAGCAAGGAGTTTTCCGGGACAGAGAATAATGAGCAGTTCTTC
>TRBV4-1|TRBJ1-1|few|NA
CASSQLPGHQNTEAFF
TGCGCCAGCAGCCAATTACCGGGACATCAGAACACTGAAGCTTTCTTT
>TRBV4-2|TRBJ2-7|NA|NA
CASSQGPYSPSYEQYF
TGTGCCAGCAGCCAAGGCCCTTATTCCCCCTCCTACGAGCAGTACTTC
>TRBV5-1|TRBJ2-5|NA|NA
CASSGSRGEETQYF
TGCGCCAGCAGCGGATCCAGGGGGGAAGAGACCCAGTACTTC
>TRBV7-9|TRBJ2-5|NA|TRBD1
CASSLDRTGAEETQYF
TGTGCCAGCAGCTTAGATAGGACAGGGGCGGAGGAGACCCAGTACTTC
>TRBV5-6|TRBJ1-1|few|NA
CASSLEPGKPGRAEAFF
TGTGCCAGCAGCTTGGAGCCAGGAAAGCCTGGGAGGGCTGAAGCTTTCTTT
>TRBV28|TRBJ2-1|NA|NA
CASSVRTGVDEQFF
TGTGCCAGCAGTGTCCGGACGGGAGTCGATGAGCAGTTCTTC
>TRBV7-6|TRBJ1-5|few|TRBD1
CASSSGGNQPQHF
TGTGCCAGCAGCTCAGGGGGGAATCAGCCCCAGCATTTT
>TRBV4-1|TRBJ2-1|NA|TRBD2
CASSPPSGSPNEQFF
TGCGCCAGCAGTCCTCCCAGCGGGAGTCCCAATGAGCAGTTCTTC
>TRBV2|TRBJ2-5|NA|NA
CASSELGGQETQYF
TGTGCCAGCAGTGAATTGGGGGGCCAAGAGACCCAGTACTTC
>TRBV4-2|TRBJ2-1|NA|TRBD1
CASSPGTGTNEQFF
TGTGCCAGCAGCCCCGGGACAGGCACCAATGAGCAGTTCTTC
>TRBV28|TRBJ2-7|NA|NA
CASSTRDFSYEQYF
TGTGCCAGCAGTACTCGGGACTTCTCCTACGAGCAGTACTTC
>TRBV19|TRBJ1-5|NA|NA
CASSITSYSNQPQHF
TGTGCCAGTAGTATAACGAGCTATAGCAATCAGCCCCAGCATTTT
>TRBV7-6|TRBJ2-7|once|TRBD2
CASRQEAGDSYEQYF
TGTGCCAGCAGGCAAGAGGCGGGGGACTCCTACGAGCAGTACTTC
>TRBV27|TRBJ2-7|NA|NA
CASSWGPSGYEQYF
TGTGCCAGCTCATGGGGGCCTAGCGGCTACGAGCAGTACTTC
>TRBV5-1|TRBJ2-1|NA|TRBD1
CASSSGQGASEQFF
TGCGCCAGCAGCTCGGGACAGGGGGCAAGTGAGCAGTTCTTC
>TRBV5-4|TRBJ2-7|NA|NA
CASSKTPGTSYEQYF
TGTGCCAGCAGCAAAACCCCAGGGACTTCCTACGAGCAGTACTTC
>TRBV5-1|TRBJ2-3|NA|TRBD2
CASSPRLAGAGDTQYF
TGCGCCAGCAGCCCCAGACTAGCGGGAGCGGGAGATACGCAGTATTTT
>TRBV11-2|TRBJ2-1|NA|TRBD2
CASSTLAANSYNEQFF
TGTGCCAGCAGCACACTAGCGGCTAACTCCTACAATGAGCAGTTCTTC
>TRBV23-1|TRBJ2-7|NA|TRBD1
CASSQGQGSDEQYF
TGCGCCAGCAGCCAAGGACAGGGTAGCGACGAGCAGTACTTC
>TRBV27|TRBJ2-7|NA|TRBD2
CASSRGSGGPDEQYF
TGTGCCAGCAGTAGGGGTAGCGGGGGCCCTGACGAGCAGTACTTC
>TRBV12-5|TRBJ2-7|NA|TRBD1
CASGLVTGTGESLYEQYF
TGTGCTAGTGGTTTGGTTACGGGGACAGGGGAATCCCTCTACGAGCAGTACTTC